The present entry profiles one T cell receptor beta chain with its context. Its matching antigen is unknown. The data stem from a study of T cell repertoires in cytomegalovirus infection. Study-wide findings and caveats: The response measured ex vivo was dominated by TCR beta clonotypes (HLA-C-restricted and CMV-specific).

Germline V CDR1 and CDR2: SQVTM, ANQGSEA. The CDR3 runs 13 residues. Germline trimming cut 4 bases from V and 7 bases from J; bases unmatched to any gene: 5. TCRdb reprocessed the reads via MiXCR and lists one record per CDR3 protein. The repertoire holds around 140,000 distinct CDR3 sequences, with 5% to 6.5% as singletons. The specimen was PBMCs. The V call is TRBV29-1, the J call TRBJ2-2; TRBD2 aligns across 8 bases. This TCR derives from a human donor in good health (CMV status not recorded). Some clones in this sample may be carry-over from other donors' samples. Here the CDR3 reads CSVVVAGSGELFF. For the CDR3, the DNA is TGCAGCGTTGTGGTAGCGGGAAGCGGGGAGCTGTTTTTT.